This T cell receptor beta chain was sequenced for a study of blood T cells in healthy people across ages. For the study at large: Template switching caught about one barcoded beta molecule for each two T cells. General study points: The percentage of naive T cells correlated strongly with TCR beta diversity. Unknown CMV status may confound age-related changes in expanded clones. The long-lived group displayed more naive CD4+ cells, plus higher diversity, than the aged donors did.

The V gene lost 2 bases and the J gene lost 9 bases, with 5 bases spanning the gap. From germline, CDR1 is LGHDT and CDR2 YNNKEL (reference sequence). This CDR3 has 11 amino acids. Primed by a sample-barcoded 5' primer and a J-beta primer mix, a second PCR proceeded for about 6 to 12 cycles. TCRdb ran MiXCR on the 5' RACE reads and lists one entry per CDR3 protein. In the table there are roughly 860,000 distinct CDR3 sequences, approximately 59% of which are singletons. As concerns this clonotype: Antigen specificity is unknown.

V usage is TRBV3-1 and J usage is TRBJ2-1; D not resolved. This clonotype was sampled from a man younger than 40 in good health. Sequencing was done on a sample of blood. The CDR3 region is CASSQRIEQFF. In nucleotides, the CDR3 is TGTGCCAGCAGCCAAAGGATTGAGCAGTTCTTC.